This T cell receptor beta chain was retrieved from a study of T cell responses to AZD1222 COVID-19 vaccine. The trim removed 0 bases at V and 6 bases at J, leaving 12 bases unmatched. Germline CDR1 reads LGHNT; CDR2 reads FRNRAP. The CDR3 sequence is 18 residues long. TCRdb's copy holds only in-frame clones and misses some; the assay was immunoSEQ multiplex PCR. The table has nearly 110,000 clones, 80% to 90% seen once. The source was peripheral blood, collected on day 0 of AZD1222 vaccination. The clonotype comes from an adult in good health. The chain combines TRBV12-5 with TRBJ2-3; 10 bases fit TRBD2. CDR3 coding DNA: TGTGCTAGTGGTTTGGTACTCGGAGCGGGAGGGCCCCTCGATACGCAGTATTTT. Protein sequence: CASGLVLGAGGPLDTQYF.